This entry is about one T cell receptor beta chain. Its antigen is not yet known. One base away there is no much larger clone; base qualities are not given. These data are taken from a study of graft-versus-host responses after intestinal transplantation (dated by TCRdb to the early 2020s). About the investigation overall: The transplants that recipients received were multivisceral, liver-intestinal, or isolated intestinal. To identify alloreactive clones, pre-transplant mixed lymphocyte reaction products were sequenced and then compared with unstimulated pre-transplant donor and recipient T cells. A peak of at least 4% donor T cells among recipient peripheral blood mononuclear cells was the definition used for donor T cell macrochimerism. Samples from a few later patients were sequenced in-house on an Illumina MiSeq with MiXCR processing rather than by the commercial service. The cohort enrolled approximately 24 intestinal transplant recipients, one of whom was a retransplant, and a few patients without pretransplant specimens were excluded. Anti-thymocyte globulin induction was given to all recipients, followed by maintenance tacrolimus and steroids for around three years. Bulk TCR-beta CDR3 sequencing was used to track graft-versus-host and host-versus-graft alloreactive T cell clones in the graft, circulation and bone marrow after intestinal transplantation. What the study reported, not specific to this receptor: GvH clones turned up in recipient bone marrow, with some appearing earlier in ileal mucosa or blood, a pattern consistent with an intestinal mucosal origin. Peak levels of circulating GvH clones were associated with declines in HvG clones early after transplant. High GvH to HvG T cell clonal ratios were observed in the allografts of patients with donor T cell macrochimerism. Conclusions were limited by the relatively low number and heterogeneity of intestinal transplant patients.

Per the publication, the time point label means: cells obtained before transplantation from donor or recipient. CD3+CD4+ and CD3+CD8+ populations were FACS-sorted from unstimulated pre-transplant donor and recipient cells taken from spleen or lymph nodes. CDR1 and CDR2 are read off the germline V gene (reference sequence) as SEHNR and FQNEAQ. Measured from the cysteine to the phenylalanine, the CDR3 is 13 residues long. The only DNA kept is the CDR3, 39 bases in frame from the first base. V sheds 5 bases and J sheds 7 bases, leaving 14 bases between their ends. Receptors were amplified or captured by the immunoSEQ multiplex PCR assay. For most patients, genomic DNA was isolated with the Qiagen DNeasy Blood and Tissue Kit and shipped frozen to Adaptive Biotechnologies for TCR sequencing. Adaptive Biotechnologies carried out high-throughput TCR-beta CDR3 sequencing of genomic DNA for most patients. The authors' analysis ran thus. Adaptive's ImmunoSEQ software was the source of the TCR sequencing data for 15 to 20 patients, while three other patients were processed with MiXCR and VDJtools. To correct CD4 versus CD8 sorting errors, sequences present in both subsets at a frequency ratio below 5:1 were removed. CDR3 nucleotide sequences shared between donor and recipient were removed because their origin could not be assigned. To be classed as alloreactive, a clone needed at least 2-fold expansion over unstimulated cells and a minimum CFSE-low frequency of 0.002% (template counts) or 0.001% (read counts). Mappable clones were those detected in sequenced pre-transplant spleen, lymph node, or MLR CFSE-low populations of the donor or recipient. Cumulative frequency of alloreactive clones was calculated as a percentage of all sequences weighted by copy number. The table was pulled from immuneACCESS by TCRdb, which kept in-frame rearrangements only. Such tables lose some clones; where checked, under half of the loss comes from unresolved V genes, and the rest has no known cause. That table furnishes V, J and clone size, whereas the DNA furnished D and trimming. Here the sample has about 120,000 clones; 85% to 95% occur a single time. 1% to 1.5% of the sample rests with the top ten.

Source: unstimulated CD8+ T cells sorted from spleen or lymph node cells, taken before transplant. This clonotype originated in a human donor who was the organ donor for an intestinal transplant. The chain is assembled from TRBV7-9 and TRBJ1-1; the D gene is perhaps TRBD1, from 5 matching bases. The DNA reads as follows: TGTGCCAGCAGCGTACGACAGTTTAATGAAGCTTTCTTT. Protein translation: CASSVRQFNEAFF.